Listed here is a single T cell receptor beta chain. Antigen: not known. CDR1 and CDR2 from the germline V gene are MNHEY and SMNVEV (reference sequence). There are 16 residues in the CDR3. V gave up 6 bases and J gave up 2 bases; unmatched junction bases: 12. The data were obtained in a study of vaccination effects on CD4 cells after COVID-19. Within the ViraFEST assay, antigen-specific CD4+ T cells underwent expansion with viral peptide pools prior to sequencing. Between days 9 and 10 of culture, CD4+ T cells were separated out. It was two doses of either the BNT162b2 or mRNA-1273 vaccine that participants received. PBMC were cultured at under 2.5 million per well with 10 IU/ml IL-2 and 8 to 10 ug/ml peptides. Half-medium changes using IL-2 medium occurred on days 3 and 7. Method: immunoSEQ multiplex PCR; TCRdb's copy keeps in-frame clones and lacks some. The sample has tens of thousands of clones; 60% to 75% are singletons.

The chain couples TRBV27 to TRBJ1-2; 7 positions match TRBD1. Sequencing was performed on CD4+ T cells from PBMCs cultured with HCoV-229E spike peptides, taken after COVID-19 vaccination. The receptor's source is a human donor who received a COVID-19 vaccine. CDR3 DNA sequence: TGTGCCAGCAGGCGACCACTAAAACAGGGGAACTATGGCTACACCTTC. Encoded protein: CASRRPLKQGNYGYTF.